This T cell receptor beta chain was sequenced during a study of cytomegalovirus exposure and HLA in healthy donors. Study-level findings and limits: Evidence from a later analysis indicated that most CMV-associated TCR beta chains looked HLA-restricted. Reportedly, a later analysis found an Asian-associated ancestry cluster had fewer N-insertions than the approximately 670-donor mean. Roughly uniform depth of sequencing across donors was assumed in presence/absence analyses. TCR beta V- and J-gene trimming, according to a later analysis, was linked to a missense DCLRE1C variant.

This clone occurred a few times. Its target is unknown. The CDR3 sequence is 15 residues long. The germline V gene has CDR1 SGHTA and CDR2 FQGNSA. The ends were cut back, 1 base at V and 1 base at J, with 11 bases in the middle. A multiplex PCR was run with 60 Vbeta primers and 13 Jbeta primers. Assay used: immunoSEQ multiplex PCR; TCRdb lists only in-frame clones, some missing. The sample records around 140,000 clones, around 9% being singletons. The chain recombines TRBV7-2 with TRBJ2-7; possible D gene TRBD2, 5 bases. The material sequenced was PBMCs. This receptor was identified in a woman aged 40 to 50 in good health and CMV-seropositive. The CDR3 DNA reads TGTGCCAGCAGCTTAGTTGGACGGGGTTCCTACGAGCAGTACTTC. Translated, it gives CASSLVGRGSYEQYF.